This T cell receptor (beta chain) was captured in a study of vaccination effects on CD4 cells after COVID-19. Measured with immunoSEQ multiplex PCR; TCRdb has only the in-frame clones, and not every one. The data contain around 71,000 clones, around three quarters of them singletons. Peptide-pool stimulation followed by sequencing identified expanded antigen-specific CD4+ clonotypes in the ViraFEST assay. Subsequent to a culture period of 10 to 11 days, CD4+ T cells were isolated. Nobody among the vaccine recipients had prior SARS-CoV-2 infection (nucleocapsid antibodies were negative). As concerns this clone: Its antigen is unidentified.

This CDR3 is built from 15 residues. The V segment lost 4 bases and the J segment 7 bases; nucleotides outside the gene matches: 7. CDR1 SGHRS and CDR2 YFSETQ come from the germline V gene. The V gene is TRBV5-1, the J gene TRBJ1-6; 8 nucleotides align to TRBD1. The TCR originated in a human donor who received a COVID-19 vaccine. The source material was CD4+ T cells from PBMCs cultured with HCoV-OC43 spike peptides, sampled before COVID-19 vaccination. Described subset: HCoV-OC43 spike overlapping peptide pool stimulation. The CDR3 coding sequence is TGCGCCAGCAGCAAGGACAGGGTCGGGAATTCACCCCTCCACTTT. Encoded protein: CASSKDRVGNSPLHF.